This TCR beta chain was identified in a study of cytomegalovirus exposure and HLA in healthy donors. Study outcomes and limitations: Rarity characterized most TCR sequences, yet some public TCRs appeared in many donors.

This clone has a handful of counts. As yet, its antigen is unknown. Germline CDR1 and CDR2: SGHDT and YYEEEE. V lost 4 bases and J lost 4; bases outside the gene matches: 4. The CDR3 is made up of 13 amino acids. The PCR ran on 60 Vbeta and 13 Jbeta primers. TCRdb's table, derived via immunoSEQ multiplex PCR, lists solely in-frame clones and lacks some. Counted here are about 87,000 clones, approximately 69% occurring once; the ten biggest clones make up under 25%. This chain connects TRBV5-6 to TRBJ1-1; 7 bases are shared with TRBD1. The receptor's source is a man aged 25 to 40 in good health and CMV-seropositive. Sequenced material: PBMCs. The CDR3 region is CASSLTGSTEAFF. Here the CDR3 DNA reads TGTGCCAGCAGCCTGACAGGGAGCACTGAAGCTTTCTTT.